These T cell receptor beta chains were read from a single sample in a study of graft-versus-host responses after intestinal transplantation. Repertoires were generated with immunoSEQ multiplex PCR, while TCRdb's copy carries only in-frame clones and drops some. Among roughly 97,000 clones, approximately 90% were seen once, and the ten largest hold about 16%. Here the sequenced sample was PBMCs, taken approximately 420 days after intestinal transplant. The receptors come from a human patient who received an intestinal transplant, so some T cells may come from the graft donor. CDR3s include the opening cysteine and the closing phenylalanine or tryptophan. A D gene is named only where the DNA matches it firmly. Clone sizes are given selectively: once, few, many, or a class where the clone is expanded.

J gene | clone size | D gene | V gene | CDR3 DNA | CDR3 protein
TRBJ1-4 | . | . | TRBV11-2 | TGTGCCAGCAGCTTAGATCCCCACACAACAGGGACAATTGAAAAACTGTTTTTT | CASSLDPHTTGTIEKLFF
TRBJ1-5 | once | . | TRBV5-6 | TGTGCCAGCAGCTCGGCAGGGGAGGTCCGTCAGCCCCAGCATTTT | CASSSAGEVRQPQHF
TRBJ2-1 | . | . | TRBV11-3 | TGTGCCAGCAGTTCCCTTGGGGAGCAGTTCTTC | CASSSLGEQFF
TRBJ1-1 | . | . | TRBV11-1 | TGTGCCAGCAGCCGCAGGGAAGAGTCTGAAGCTTTCTTT | CASSRREESEAFF
TRBJ1-5 | . | . | TRBV10-3 | TGTGCCATCAGTGAGGGGGGACTCAATCAGCCCCAGCATTTT | CAISEGGLNQPQHF
TRBJ1-2 | . | . | TRBV5-8 | TGTGCCAGCAGCCCCAGGGACCCAGGGTATGGCTACACCTTC | CASSPRDPGYGYTF
TRBJ2-5 | . | . | TRBV2 | TGTGCCAGCAGTGTTTGGCCAACACAAGAGACCCAGTACTTC | CASSVWPTQETQYF
TRBJ2-1 | . | . | TRBV11-3 | TGTGCCAGCAGCTTAGTCTGGACGGGGGAGACCTACAATGAGCAGTTCTTC | CASSLVWTGETYNEQFF
TRBJ1-2 | . | . | TRBV6-5 | TGTGCCAGCAGTTACAGCGGGGGCGGCAGCTATGGCTACACCTTC | CASSYSGGGSYGYTF
TRBJ1-5 | . | . | TRBV6-1 | TGTGCCAGCCGTGCGGAGCCCAGTCAGCCCCAGCATTTT | CASRAEPSQPQHF
TRBJ2-5 | . | TRBD2 | TRBV25-1 | TGTGCCAGCGGCGGGGGATCGTACCAAGAGACCCAGTACTTC | CASGGGSYQETQYF
TRBJ2-5 | . | TRBD1 | TRBV5-1 | TGCGCCAGTCTCGGACAGGGACAAGAGACCCAGTACTTC | CASLGQGQETQYF
TRBJ2-3 | . | . | TRBV4-1 | TGCGCCAGCAGCCGGAGAGAGACCACAGATACGCAGTATTTT | CASSRRETTDTQYF
TRBJ2-5 | . | . | TRBV9 | TGTGCCAGCAGCGTAGGGCCAGGGCAGACCCAGTACTTC | CASSVGPGQTQYF
TRBJ1-3 | . | . | TRBV5-6 | TGTGCCAGCAGCTTCGACCAATCGGGGGGAAACACCATATATTTT | CASSFDQSGGNTIYF
TRBJ2-7 | . | . | TRBV29-1 | TGCAGCGCCGAGCTCTCGCCGGGTTACTACGAGCAGTACTTC | CSAELSPGYYEQYF
TRBJ1-1 | . | . | TRBV27 | TGTGCCAGCAGTCCACCTGGGGGTACTGAAGCTTTCTTT | CASSPPGGTEAFF
TRBJ2-2 | once | . | TRBV9 | TGTGCCAGCAGCGTGGTGGGGCTCGGGGAGCTGTTTTTT | CASSVVGLGELFF
TRBJ1-1 | once | TRBD1 | TRBV15 | TGTGCCACCAGATCGGGGGACAGGTCCGTTGAAGCTTTCTTT | CATRSGDRSVEAFF
TRBJ2-6 | . | . | TRBV2 | TGTGCCAGCAGTGAACGCAGGGTCCTCCGACCTGGGGCCAACGTCCTGACTTTC | CASSERRVLRPGANVLTF
TRBJ2-3 | . | . | TRBV6-5 | TGTGCCAGCAGTTACTCGGGGGGATACACAGATACGCAGTATTTT | CASSYSGGYTDTQYF
TRBJ1-2 | . | . | TRBV15 | TGTGCCACCAGCAGAGCCCCGGGGCCCCATGGCTACACCTTC | CATSRAPGPHGYTF
TRBJ1-1 | . | TRBD1 | TRBV5-1 | TGCGCCAGCAGCTCTCAACAGGGGCAGACTGAAGCTTTCTTT | CASSSQQGQTEAFF
TRBJ1-5 | . | . | TRBV19 | TGTGCCAGTAGTAGTTGGGACAAAAGCAATCAGCCCCAGCATTTT | CASSSWDKSNQPQHF
TRBJ1-6 | . | TRBD1 | TRBV7-9 | TGTGCCAGCAGCTTAGCGGCAGGGGGTTCACCCCTCCACTTT | CASSLAAGGSPLHF
TRBJ1-5 | . | . | TRBV2 | TGTGCCAGCAGGGCGGATAGCAATCAGCCCCAGCATTTT | CASRADSNQPQHF
TRBJ1-5 | . | TRBD1 | TRBV6-4 | TGTGCCAGCAGTGACTCCGGGGACAGGGGCCAGCCCCAGCATTTT | CASSDSGDRGQPQHF
TRBJ1-2 | . | . | TRBV5-1 | TGCGCCAGCAGATACGGGCAGGGAGACTATGGCTACACCTTC | CASRYGQGDYGYTF
TRBJ1-2 | few | . | TRBV10-3 | TGTGCCATCAGTCGGGGGGGGTATGGCTACACCTTC | CAISRGGYGYTF
TRBJ2-1 | . | . | TRBV7-2 | TGTGCCAGCAGCCTCCAGGGGAGCATCTACAATGAGCAGTTCTTC | CASSLQGSIYNEQFF
TRBJ2-1 | . | TRBD2 | TRBV7-3 | TGTGCCAGCAGCTTTCCCGGGACTAGCGGATCCAATGAGCAGTTCTTC | CASSFPGTSGSNEQFF
TRBJ2-1 | few | . | TRBV2 | TGTGCCAGCATGGGAGGAGACAATGAGCAGTTCTTC | CASMGGDNEQFF
TRBJ1-2 | . | . | TRBV7-9 | TGTGCCAGCAGCGCCCCGACAGAGACTAACTATGGCTACACCTTC | CASSAPTETNYGYTF
TRBJ2-1 | . | TRBD1 | TRBV18 | TGTGCCAGCTCAAGAGACAGGGTGGTCAATGAGCAGTTCTTC | CASSRDRVVNEQFF
TRBJ2-3 | . | TRBD2 | TRBV4-2 | TGTGCCAGCAGCCAAGGCGGGGGGGCCGCAGATACGCAGTATTTT | CASSQGGGAADTQYF
TRBJ1-2 | . | TRBD1 | TRBV7-3 | TGTGCCAGCAGCCCGGCCGGGACAGGGGGCATCGTTGGCTACACCTTC | CASSPAGTGGIVGYTF
TRBJ1-6 | . | . | TRBV7-2 | TGTGCCAGCAGCACCCTACCCCAGGCACCCCTCCACTTT | CASSTLPQAPLHF
TRBJ1-2 | . | . | TRBV6-5 | TGTGCCAGCAGTTCGACAGCGTACTATGGCTACACCTTC | CASSSTAYYGYTF
TRBJ1-6 | . | . | TRBV5-1 | TGCGCCAGCAGCTTGCGGGCAGGGAGTAATTCACCCCTCCACTTT | CASSLRAGSNSPLHF
TRBJ2-1 | . | . | TRBV21-1 | TGTGCCAGCAGCAAGATCCCCCGGACAGGGAGTCCCTACCCCTCCTACAATGAGCAGTTCTTC | CASSKIPRTGSPYPSYNEQFF
TRBJ1-2 | . | TRBD1 | TRBV6-5 | TGTGCCAGCAGTGAAGCAGGGGGCGCTGGCTACACCTTC | CASSEAGGAGYTF
TRBJ1-1 | . | . | TRBV6-6 | TGTGCCAGCAGAACATCAAGGGGGGCTGAAGCTTTCTTT | CASRTSRGAEAFF
TRBJ1-1 | few | . | TRBV2 | TGTGCCAGCAGTGTCCTGAACACTGAAGCTTTCTTT | CASSVLNTEAFF
TRBJ2-1 | . | . | TRBV7-3 | TGTGCCAGCAGCCCCGGGCCCACCTGGCATGAGCAGTTCTTC | CASSPGPTWHEQFF
TRBJ2-5 | . | . | TRBV5-4 | TGTGCCAGCAGCTTTTGGGAAATGGAGACCCAGTACTTC | CASSFWEMETQYF
TRBJ1-5 | . | . | TRBV9 | TGTGCCAGCAGCGTAGGACAGCCGAATCAGCCCCAGCATTTT | CASSVGQPNQPQHF
TRBJ1-6 | . | TRBD1 | TRBV7-8 | TGTGCCAGCAGCTCCAGGACAGGGGGCTCTAATTCACCCCTCCACTTT | CASSSRTGGSNSPLHF
TRBJ2-3 | once | . | TRBV6-1 | TGTGCCAGCAGTCCAGGGTCTTGGGGCACAGATACGCAGTATTTT | CASSPGSWGTDTQYF
TRBJ1-2 | . | TRBD1 | TRBV6-6 | TGTGCCAGCAGTTCAGGGGGCTATGGCTACACCTTC | CASSSGGYGYTF
TRBJ1-6 | . | . | TRBV5-6 | TGTGCCAGCAGCTTGGATATGACAAATTCACCCCTCCACTTT | CASSLDMTNSPLHF
TRBJ2-5 | . | TRBD2 | TRBV7-6 | TGTGCCAGCAGCTTAGATCCGCTAGCGGGGGGGCCAGGAGAGACCCAGTACTTC | CASSLDPLAGGPGETQYF
TRBJ1-4 | . | . | TRBV6-5 | TGTGCCAGCAGCCCGAGGGGGGGCGGTGAAAAACTGTTTTTT | CASSPRGGGEKLFF
TRBJ1-4 | . | . | TRBV29-1 | TGCAGCGTTGGGACAGAAGGTGCAGGAAAACTGTTTTTT | CSVGTEGAGKLFF
TRBJ1-1 | . | TRBD1 | TRBV7-3 | TGTGCCAGCAGTTCCGGGACAGGGGTTGAAGCTTTCTTT | CASSSGTGVEAFF